The rows below give T cell receptor beta chains drawn from one sample of a study of glioma-infiltrating T cells after dendritic cell vaccination. Assay: immunoSEQ multiplex PCR; the TCRdb copy retains only in-frame clones and omits some. The profile shows under 35,000 clones, roughly 90% of them singletons. The sequences come from blood, collected before dendritic cell vaccination. All receptors come from a human donor with glioblastoma. The CDR3 runs from the conserved cysteine through the conserved F or W. A D gene is named only where the DNA matches it firmly. Clone size is stated in some rows and not others, as once, few, many or a class when expanded.

.	TRBV30	TRBD1	TRBJ1-6	TGTGCCTGGAGTGTCAGGACAGGGGGTTACCTAAATAATTCACCCCTCCACTTT	CAWSVRTGGYLNNSPLHF
once	TRBV5-6	TRBD2	TRBJ2-3	TGTGCCAGCAAGCTACTAGCGGGGGGCCAGGATACGCAGTATTTT	CASKLLAGGQDTQYF
.	TRBV6-5	TRBD1	TRBJ1-2	TGTGCCAGCACCAGGGGGAGGTCTCCCTACACCTTC	CASTRGRSPYTF
.	TRBV4-1	.	TRBJ1-2	TGCGCCAGCAGCTCCCAGGGGACTGGCTACACCTTC	CASSSQGTGYTF
.	TRBV6-5	TRBD1	TRBJ2-7	TGTGCCAGCAGCTACCGGGACAGGACCTACGAGCAGTACTTC	CASSYRDRTYEQYF
once	TRBV5-5	.	TRBJ1-1	TGTGCCAGCAGCTTGGGGCCGCTGAACACTGAAGCTTTCTTT	CASSLGPLNTEAFF
once	TRBV18	.	TRBJ1-1	TGTGCCAGCTCACCTCCGGGACTAAAGAACACTGAAGCTTTCTTT	CASSPPGLKNTEAFF
.	TRBV12-5	TRBD1	TRBJ1-4	TGTGCTAGTGGTTTAGGACAGGCCCTTAATGAAAAACTGTTTTTT	CASGLGQALNEKLFF
.	TRBV29-1	.	TRBJ2-5	TGCAGCGTCGAACCACAGGGTAGGAAAGAGACCCAGTACTTC	CSVEPQGRKETQYF
.	TRBV14	.	TRBJ1-1	TGTGCCAGCAGCCAACTTTGGCCGGGGAGGATGAACACTGAAGCTTTCTTT	CASSQLWPGRMNTEAFF
once	TRBV6-6	TRBD2	TRBJ2-5	TGTGCCAGCAGTTATTTTCTAGCGGGGGTCCAAGAGACCCAGTACTTC	CASSYFLAGVQETQYF
.	TRBV9	.	TRBJ1-3	TGTGCCAGCAGCTTTCGAGAGGAGGCCATCTCTGGAAACACCATATATTTT	CASSFREEAISGNTIYF
.	TRBV2	TRBD1	TRBJ1-6	TGTGCCAGCAGTGAAATGGGACAGGGTCGATCACCCCTCCACTTT	CASSEMGQGRSPLHF
few	TRBV10-1	.	TRBJ2-5	TGCGCCAGCAGTCAAGGGAGAGAGACCCAGTACTTC	CASSQGRETQYF
.	TRBV5-8	.	TRBJ2-3	TGTGCCAGCAGCTTGGGTACAGATAGCACAGATACGCAGTATTTT	CASSLGTDSTDTQYF
.	TRBV6-5	TRBD1	TRBJ2-4	TGTGCCAGCAGAGGACAGGGGAGAGCCAAAAACATTCAGTACTTC	CASRGQGRAKNIQYF
once	TRBV5-4	.	TRBJ2-3	TGTGCCAGCAGCACAGCCTTGGGCGGGGTCACAGATACGCAGTATTTT	CASSTALGGVTDTQYF
.	TRBV6-6	TRBD1	TRBJ1-3	TGTGCCAGCACCCAATACAGACAGGGCTATGGAAACACCATATATTTT	CASTQYRQGYGNTIYF
few	TRBV5-4	.	TRBJ2-6	TGTGCCAGCAGTCCCCCGGGGTACAGCTCTGGGGCCAACGTCCTGACTTTC	CASSPPGYSSGANVLTF
.	TRBV14	TRBD1	TRBJ1-6	TGTGCCAGCAGAAACAGGGGGAATAATTCACCCCTCCACTTT	CASRNRGNNSPLHF
.	TRBV6-5	TRBD1	TRBJ1-1	TGTGCCAGCACAGGGGGCACTGAAGCTTTCTTT	CASTGGTEAFF
once	TRBV7-6	TRBD2	TRBJ2-5	TGTGCCAGCAGCTTAGGGTCTTCGTTAGCGGGGGGTCAAGAGACCCAGTACTTC	CASSLGSSLAGGQETQYF
.	TRBV10-1	TRBD1	TRBJ1-2	TGCGCCAGCAGTGACGGGACAGGGAGCTGGGGCTACACCTTC	CASSDGTGSWGYTF
.	TRBV27	.	TRBJ2-1	TGTGCCATTTCGCGGGGAAGCTCCTACAATGAGCAGTTCTTC	CAISRGSSYNEQFF
.	TRBV10-3	.	TRBJ2-7	TGTGCCATCAGAACCCGGGACACGGCATACGAGCAGTACTTC	CAIRTRDTAYEQYF
few	TRBV5-1	TRBD1	TRBJ1-3	TGCGCCAGCAGCTTGACAGGGGGCAATGGAAACACCATATATTTT	CASSLTGGNGNTIYF
.	TRBV7-9	.	TRBJ2-3	TGTGCCAGCAGCTTAGCGCTAGGAGATACGCAGTATTTT	CASSLALGDTQYF
.	TRBV11-2	.	TRBJ2-1	TGTGCCAGCAGCTTGGACGCGGGTACAGCTTTTGATGAGCAGTTCTTC	CASSLDAGTAFDEQFF
.	TRBV5-4	TRBD1	TRBJ2-1	TGTGCCAGCAGCTTGGCTTACAGGGGGCTCAATCCCCACAATGAGCAGTTCTTC	CASSLAYRGLNPHNEQFF
.	TRBV11-2	TRBD1	TRBJ2-4	TGTGCCAGCAGGGGACAGGGGGCTCACATTCAGTACTTC	CASRGQGAHIQYF
.	TRBV7-2	TRBD2	TRBJ2-7	TGTGCCAGCAGCCTCGGGGGGATTTACGCCTACGAGCAGTACTTC	CASSLGGIYAYEQYF
.	TRBV7-2	TRBD2	TRBJ2-5	TGTGCCAGCAGCTTAAATAGCGGGGGGCACAAAGAGACCCAGTACTTC	CASSLNSGGHKETQYF
.	TRBV2	.	TRBJ1-6	TGTGCCAGCAGTCGGACAGCCAGTAATTCCCCCCTCCACTTT	CASSRTASNSPLHF
.	TRBV5-1	.	TRBJ2-7	TGCGCCAGCAGTTCCAGGGCCCCGGAGCAGTACTTC	CASSSRAPEQYF
.	TRBV20-1	.	TRBJ1-4	TGCAGTGTCCGGAGAACTGAAAAACTGTTTTTT	CSVRRTEKLFF
.	TRBV19	.	TRBJ2-1	TGTGCCACCAACGGAGGGCAGGGTCGGGGGAATGAGCAGTTCTTC	CATNGGQGRGNEQFF
.	TRBV7-8	.	TRBJ1-2	TGTGCCAGCAGCTTAGGGACAGCCACCTATGGCTACACCTTC	CASSLGTATYGYTF
.	TRBV6-1	.	TRBJ2-7	TGTGCCAGCAGGGGGACAACCCCGCCCTACGAGCAGTACTTC	CASRGTTPPYEQYF
.	TRBV7-8	TRBD1	TRBJ2-7	TGTGCCAGCAGCCCACCGGGACAGGCCGTCTACGAGCAGTACTTC	CASSPPGQAVYEQYF
.	TRBV7-6	.	TRBJ2-3	TGTGCCAGCAGTCCCCAGGGACACACAGATACGCAGTATTTT	CASSPQGHTDTQYF
.	TRBV5-1	.	TRBJ2-5	TGCGCCAGCAGCTCGAACGCGGAAGAGACCCAGTACTTC	CASSSNAEETQYF
.	TRBV27	.	TRBJ1-3	TGTGCCAGCAGTGGACTGAGCTCTGGAAACACCATATATTTT	CASSGLSSGNTIYF
.	TRBV7-2	.	TRBJ1-5	TGTGCCAGCAGCTTTTGGGGGGAAAGCAATCAGCCCCAGCATTTT	CASSFWGESNQPQHF
.	TRBV14	.	TRBJ2-1	TGTGCCAGCAGCCAATGGAGTTTTCGGAGCTCCTACAATGAGCAGTTCTTC	CASSQWSFRSSYNEQFF
.	TRBV12-2	.	TRBJ2-4	TGTGCAAGTCGCTTAGTACAAACCCGGGAGGGACTAGCCAAAAACATTCAGTACTTC	CASRLVQTREGLAKNIQYF
once	TRBV9	TRBD2	TRBJ2-1	TGTGCCAGCAGCTTCCGGACTAGCGGGGGGTATGATGAGCAGTTCTTC	CASSFRTSGGYDEQFF
.	TRBV6-5	TRBD1	TRBJ1-6	TGTGCCAGCAGTGAGACAGGGGTTAATTCACCCCTCCACTTT	CASSETGVNSPLHF
once	TRBV20-1	.	TRBJ2-5	TGCAGTGCCGAAGGGAGGAAGACCCAGTACTTC	CSAEGRKTQYF
.	TRBV6-1	.	TRBJ1-5	TGTGCCAGCAGTGCTACAGGGAACCCCTCTCTCAGTCAGCCCCAGCATTTT	CASSATGNPSLSQPQHF
.	TRBV15	.	TRBJ2-5	TGTGCCACCAGCAGAGATGGGGGCGGGGGAGAGACCCAGTACTTC	CATSRDGGGGETQYF
.	TRBV5-1	.	TRBJ1-1	TGCGCCAGCAGCTTGGACCAGCTAGGACAGTCTGAAGCTTTCTTT	CASSLDQLGQSEAFF
.	TRBV6-5	.	TRBJ1-1	TGTGCCAGCAGTCGACTACAGGGGAACACTGAAGCTTTCTTT	CASSRLQGNTEAFF
once	TRBV12-5	.	TRBJ2-5	TGTGCTAGTGGTCCCGGGGGGCCGGGAGAGACCCAGTACTTC	CASGPGGPGETQYF
.	TRBV11-2	.	TRBJ2-6	TGTGCCAGCAGCAAGAGGGCTGGGGCCAACGTCCTGACTTTC	CASSKRAGANVLTF
.	TRBV10-2	TRBD1	TRBJ2-1	TGCGCCAGCAGTGAGCCGAGAATCCGGGACAGGGCTCGCAATGAGCAGTTCTTC	CASSEPRIRDRARNEQFF
few	TRBV6-1	.	TRBJ1-3	TGTGCCAGCATTCGTGGAAACACCATATATTTT	CASIRGNTIYF
.	TRBV2	.	TRBJ2-7	TGTGCCAGCAGTGTTAAATACGAGCAGTACTTC	CASSVKYEQYF